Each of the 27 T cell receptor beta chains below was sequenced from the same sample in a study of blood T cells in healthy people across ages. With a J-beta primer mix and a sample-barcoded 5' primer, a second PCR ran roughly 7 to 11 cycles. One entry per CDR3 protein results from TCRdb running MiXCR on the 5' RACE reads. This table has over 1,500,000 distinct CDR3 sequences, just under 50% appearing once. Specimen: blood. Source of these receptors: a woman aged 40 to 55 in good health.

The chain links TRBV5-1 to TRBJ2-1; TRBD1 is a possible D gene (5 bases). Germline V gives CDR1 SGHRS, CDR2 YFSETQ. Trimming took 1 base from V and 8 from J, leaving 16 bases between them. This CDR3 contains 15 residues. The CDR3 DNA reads TGCGCCAGCAGCTTGTCGCAGGGTCAAGCCCATGAGCAGTTCTTC. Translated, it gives CASSLSQGQAHEQFF.

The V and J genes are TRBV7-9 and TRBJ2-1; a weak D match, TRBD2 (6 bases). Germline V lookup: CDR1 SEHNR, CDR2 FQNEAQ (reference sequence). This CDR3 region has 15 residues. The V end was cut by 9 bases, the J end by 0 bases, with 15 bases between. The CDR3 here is CASSISGSSYNEQFF. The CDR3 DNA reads TGTGCCAGTAGTATTAGCGGTAGCTCCTACAATGAGCAGTTCTTC.

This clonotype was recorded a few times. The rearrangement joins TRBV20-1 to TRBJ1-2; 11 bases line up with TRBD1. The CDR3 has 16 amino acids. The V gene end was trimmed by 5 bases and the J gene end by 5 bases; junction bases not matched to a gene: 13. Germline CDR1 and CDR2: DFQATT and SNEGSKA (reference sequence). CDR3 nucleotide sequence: TGCAGTGCTCGGGTGGGCAGAGGACAGGGGGCTTATGGCTACACCTTC. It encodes CSARVGRGQGAYGYTF.

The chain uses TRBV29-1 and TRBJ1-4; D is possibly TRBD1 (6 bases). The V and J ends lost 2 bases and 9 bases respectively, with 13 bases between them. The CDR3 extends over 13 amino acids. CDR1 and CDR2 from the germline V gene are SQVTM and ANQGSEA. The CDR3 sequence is CSVETQGTKKLFF. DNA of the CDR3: TGCAGCGTTGAAACACAGGGAACGAAAAAACTGTTTTTT.

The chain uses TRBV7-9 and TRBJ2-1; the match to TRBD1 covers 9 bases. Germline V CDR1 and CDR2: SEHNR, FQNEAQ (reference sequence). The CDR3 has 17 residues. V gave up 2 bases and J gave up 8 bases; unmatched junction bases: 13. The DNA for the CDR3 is TGTGCCAGCAGCTTAAAGTTGGGACAGGGTAGATTTGATGAGCAGTTCTTC. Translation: CASSLKLGQGRFDEQFF. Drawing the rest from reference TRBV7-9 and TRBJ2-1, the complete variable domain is DTGVSQNPRHKITKRGQNVTFRCDPISEHNRLYWYRQTLGQGPEFLTYFQNEAQLEKSRLLSDRFSAERPKGSFSTLEIQRTEQGDSAMYLCASSLKLGQGRFDEQFFGPGTRLTVL.

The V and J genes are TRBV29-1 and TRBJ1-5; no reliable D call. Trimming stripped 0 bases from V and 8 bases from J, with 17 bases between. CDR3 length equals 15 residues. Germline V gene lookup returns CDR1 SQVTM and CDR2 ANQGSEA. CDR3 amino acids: CSVEEGQSGGEPQHF. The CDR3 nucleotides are TGCAGCGTTGAAGAAGGGCAGTCTGGCGGGGAGCCCCAGCATTTT.

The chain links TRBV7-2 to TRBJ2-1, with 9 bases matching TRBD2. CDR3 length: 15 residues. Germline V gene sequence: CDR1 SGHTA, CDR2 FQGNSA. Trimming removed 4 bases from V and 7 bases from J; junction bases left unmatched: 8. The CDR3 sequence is CASSSWGGGVNEQFF. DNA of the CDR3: TGTGCCAGCAGCTCCTGGGGCGGGGGGGTAAATGAGCAGTTCTTC.

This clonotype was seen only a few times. The chain's CDR3 is CSARFAGGHNQPQHF. The CDR3 DNA follows: TGCAGTGCTAGATTTGCAGGGGGCCACAATCAGCCCCAGCATTTT. This chain joins TRBV20-1 and TRBJ1-5; 8 bases are shared with TRBD1. This CDR3 spans 15 amino acids. Looked up from germline, CDR1 is DFQATT and CDR2 is SNEGSKA (reference sequence). V lost 2 bases and J lost 3; bases outside the gene matches: 6.

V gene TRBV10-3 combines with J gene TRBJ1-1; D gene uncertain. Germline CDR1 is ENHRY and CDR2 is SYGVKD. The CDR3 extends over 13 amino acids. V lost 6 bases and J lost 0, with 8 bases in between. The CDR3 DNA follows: TGTGCCATCAGCCCTAATATGAACACTGAAGCTTTCTTT. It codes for CAISPNMNTEAFF.

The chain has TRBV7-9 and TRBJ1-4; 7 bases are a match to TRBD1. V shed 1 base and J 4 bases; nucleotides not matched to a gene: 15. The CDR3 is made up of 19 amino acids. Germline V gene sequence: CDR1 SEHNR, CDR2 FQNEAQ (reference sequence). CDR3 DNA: TGTGCCAGCAGCTTAGACCCGACAGGGCCATCCCCCCTTAATGAAAAACTGTTTTTT. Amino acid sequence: CASSLDPTGPSPLNEKLFF.

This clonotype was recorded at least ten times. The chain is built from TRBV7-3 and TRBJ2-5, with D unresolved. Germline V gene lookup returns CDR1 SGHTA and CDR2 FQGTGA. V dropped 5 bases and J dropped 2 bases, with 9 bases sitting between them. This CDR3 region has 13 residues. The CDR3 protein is CASSRTLQETQYF. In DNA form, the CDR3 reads TGTGCCAGCAGCCGGACGCTACAAGAGACCCAGTACTTC. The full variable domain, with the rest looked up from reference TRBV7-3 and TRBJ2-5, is GAGVSQTPSNKVTEKGKYVELRCDPISGHTALYWYRQSLGQGPEFLIYFQGTGAADDSGLPNDRFFAVRPEGSVSTLKIQRTERGDSAVYLCASSRTLQETQYFGPGTRLLVL.

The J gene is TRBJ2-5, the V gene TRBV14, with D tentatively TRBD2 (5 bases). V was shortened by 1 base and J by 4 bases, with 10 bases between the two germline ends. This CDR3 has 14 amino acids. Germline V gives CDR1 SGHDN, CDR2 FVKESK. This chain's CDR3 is CASSQAGWGETQYF. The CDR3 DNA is TGTGCCAGCAGCCAAGCGGGGTGGGGAGAGACCCAGTACTTC. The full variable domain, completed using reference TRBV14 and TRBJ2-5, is EAGVTQFPSHSVIEKGQTVTLRCDPISGHDNLYWYRRVMGKEIKFLLHFVKESKQDESGMPNNRFLAERTGGTYSTLKVQPAELEDSGVYFCASSQAGWGETQYFGPGTRLLVL.

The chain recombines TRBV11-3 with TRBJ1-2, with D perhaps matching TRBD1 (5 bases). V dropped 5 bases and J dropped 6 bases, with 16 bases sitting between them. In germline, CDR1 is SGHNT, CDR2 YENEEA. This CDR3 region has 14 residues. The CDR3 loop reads CASSPQGVTNGYTF. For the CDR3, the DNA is TGTGCCAGCAGCCCGCAGGGAGTTACGAATGGCTACACCTTC.

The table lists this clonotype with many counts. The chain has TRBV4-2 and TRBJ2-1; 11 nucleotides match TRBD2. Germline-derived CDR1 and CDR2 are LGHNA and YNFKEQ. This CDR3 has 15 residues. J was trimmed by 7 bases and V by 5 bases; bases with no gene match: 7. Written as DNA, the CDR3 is TGTGCCAGCAGCATTCTAGCGGGAGGAGTTAATGAGCAGTTCTTC. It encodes CASSILAGGVNEQFF.

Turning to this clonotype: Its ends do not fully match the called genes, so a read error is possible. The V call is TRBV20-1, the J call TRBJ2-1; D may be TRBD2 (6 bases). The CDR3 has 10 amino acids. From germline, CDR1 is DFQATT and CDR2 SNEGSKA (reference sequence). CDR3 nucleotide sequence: TGTGGAGTCGGGAGAGGCGAGCAGTTCTTC. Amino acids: CGVGRGEQFF.

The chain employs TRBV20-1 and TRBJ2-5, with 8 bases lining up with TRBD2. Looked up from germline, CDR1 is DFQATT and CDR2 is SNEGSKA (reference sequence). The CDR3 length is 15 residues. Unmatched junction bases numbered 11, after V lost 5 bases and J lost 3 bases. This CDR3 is CSASLSGGPKETQYF. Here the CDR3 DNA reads TGCAGTGCTTCCCTGTCGGGGGGGCCTAAAGAGACCCAGTACTTC.

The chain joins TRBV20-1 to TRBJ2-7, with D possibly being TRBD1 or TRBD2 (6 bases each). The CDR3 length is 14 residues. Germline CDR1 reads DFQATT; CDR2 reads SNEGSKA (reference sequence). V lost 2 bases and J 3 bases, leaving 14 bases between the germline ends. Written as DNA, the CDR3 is TGCAGTGCTAGAAGGGGGGCGCTTGGCTACGAGCAGTACTTC. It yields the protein CSARRGALGYEQYF.

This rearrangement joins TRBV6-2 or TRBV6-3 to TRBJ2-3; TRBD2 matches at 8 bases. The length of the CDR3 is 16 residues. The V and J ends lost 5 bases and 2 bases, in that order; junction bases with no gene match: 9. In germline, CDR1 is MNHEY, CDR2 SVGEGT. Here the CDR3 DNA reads TGTGCCAGCAGTCCCCGGGGACTAGATGACACAGATACGCAGTATTTT. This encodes CASSPRGLDDTDTQYF.

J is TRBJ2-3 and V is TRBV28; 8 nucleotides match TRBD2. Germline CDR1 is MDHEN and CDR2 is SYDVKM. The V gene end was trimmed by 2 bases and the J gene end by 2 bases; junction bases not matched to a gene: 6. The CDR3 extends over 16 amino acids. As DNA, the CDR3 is TGTGCCAGCAGTTTAGCCCAGCGGGGGAACACAGATACGCAGTATTTT. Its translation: CASSLAQRGNTDTQYF.

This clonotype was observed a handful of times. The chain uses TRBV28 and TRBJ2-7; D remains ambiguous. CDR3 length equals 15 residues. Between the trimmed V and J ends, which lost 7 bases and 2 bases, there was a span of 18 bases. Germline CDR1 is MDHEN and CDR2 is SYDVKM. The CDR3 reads CASTHPGAVAYEQYF. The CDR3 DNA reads TGTGCCAGCACCCACCCTGGAGCAGTAGCCTACGAGCAGTACTTC.

The CDR3 region has the DNA TGTGCCAGCAGCTTCCAGCCAGGGTTCGTGTCGGACAATGAGCAGTTCTTC. Residues: CASSFQPGFVSDNEQFF. This chain connects TRBV11-3 to TRBJ2-1; the D gene is possibly TRBD1 (5 bases). This CDR3 is 17 amino acids long. V was shortened by 3 bases and J by 5 bases, with 20 bases between the two germline ends. Germline V gene sequence: CDR1 SGHNT, CDR2 YENEEA.

The CDR3 sequence is CASIITTGGVVAQHF. CDR3 DNA sequence: TGTGCCAGCATTATCACGACAGGAGGGGTTGTGGCCCAGCATTTT. V gene TRBV6-1 combines with J gene TRBJ1-5, with D maybe TRBD1 (6 bases). The CDR3 extends over 15 amino acids. Germline V gene data show CDR1 as MNHNS and CDR2 as SASEGT. V lost 7 bases and J 11 bases, leaving 24 bases between the germline ends.

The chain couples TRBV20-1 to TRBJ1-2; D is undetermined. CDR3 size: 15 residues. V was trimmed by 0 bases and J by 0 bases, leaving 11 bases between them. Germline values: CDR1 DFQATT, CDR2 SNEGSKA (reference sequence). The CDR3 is CSARDHRDANYGYTF. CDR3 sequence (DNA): TGCAGTGCTAGAGACCATCGCGATGCTAACTATGGCTACACCTTC.

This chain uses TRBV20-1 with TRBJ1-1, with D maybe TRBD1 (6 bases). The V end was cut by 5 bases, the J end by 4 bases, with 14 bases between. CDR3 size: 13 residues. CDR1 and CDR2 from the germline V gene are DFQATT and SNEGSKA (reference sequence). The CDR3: CSAEGEVGTEAFF. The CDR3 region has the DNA TGCAGTGCTGAGGGGGAGGTAGGCACTGAAGCTTTCTTT.

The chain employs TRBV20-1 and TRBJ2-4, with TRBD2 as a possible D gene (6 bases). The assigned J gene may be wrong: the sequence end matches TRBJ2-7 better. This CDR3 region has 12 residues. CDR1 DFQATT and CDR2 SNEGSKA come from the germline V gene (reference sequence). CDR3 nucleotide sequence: TGCAGTGCTAAACGGGAGCACTACGAGCAGTACTTC. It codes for CSAKREHYEQYF.

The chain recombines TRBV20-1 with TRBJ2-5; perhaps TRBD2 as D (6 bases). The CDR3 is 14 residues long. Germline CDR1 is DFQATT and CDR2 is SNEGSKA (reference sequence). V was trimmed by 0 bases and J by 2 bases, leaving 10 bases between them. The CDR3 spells CSARDPGEQETQYF. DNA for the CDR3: TGCAGTGCTAGAGATCCGGGAGAGCAAGAGACCCAGTACTTC.

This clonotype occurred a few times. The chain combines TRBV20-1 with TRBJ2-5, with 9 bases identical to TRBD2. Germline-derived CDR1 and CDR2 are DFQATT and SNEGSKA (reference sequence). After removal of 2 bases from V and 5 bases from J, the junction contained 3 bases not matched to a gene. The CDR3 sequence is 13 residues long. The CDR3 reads CSARPGLAETQYF. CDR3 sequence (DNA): TGCAGTGCTAGACCCGGACTAGCGGAGACCCAGTACTTC.